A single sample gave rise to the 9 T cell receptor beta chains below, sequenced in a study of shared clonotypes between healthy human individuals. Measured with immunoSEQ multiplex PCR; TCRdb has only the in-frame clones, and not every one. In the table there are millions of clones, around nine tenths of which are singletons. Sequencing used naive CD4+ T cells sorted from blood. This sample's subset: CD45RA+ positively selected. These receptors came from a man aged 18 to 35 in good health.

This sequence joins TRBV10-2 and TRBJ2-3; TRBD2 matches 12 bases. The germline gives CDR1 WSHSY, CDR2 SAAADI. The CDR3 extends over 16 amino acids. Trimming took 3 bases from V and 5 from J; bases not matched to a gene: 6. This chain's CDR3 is CASSEGGLAGRDTQYF. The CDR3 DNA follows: TGCGCCAGCAGTGAAGGTGGACTAGCGGGACGAGATACGCAGTATTTT.

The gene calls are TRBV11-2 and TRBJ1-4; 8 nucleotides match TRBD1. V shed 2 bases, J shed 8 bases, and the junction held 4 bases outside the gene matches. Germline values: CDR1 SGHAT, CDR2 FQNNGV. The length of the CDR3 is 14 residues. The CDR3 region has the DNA TGTGCCAGCAGCTTATCCCAGGGGGCGGAAAAACTGTTTTTT. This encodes CASSLSQGAEKLFF.

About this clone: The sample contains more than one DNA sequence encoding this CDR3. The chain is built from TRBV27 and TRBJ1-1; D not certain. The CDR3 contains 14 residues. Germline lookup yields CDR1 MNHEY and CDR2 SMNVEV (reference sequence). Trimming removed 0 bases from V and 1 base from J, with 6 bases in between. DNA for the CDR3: TGTGCCAGCAGTTTATCTGCAGGGAACACTGAAGCTTTCTTT. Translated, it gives CASSLSAGNTEAFF.

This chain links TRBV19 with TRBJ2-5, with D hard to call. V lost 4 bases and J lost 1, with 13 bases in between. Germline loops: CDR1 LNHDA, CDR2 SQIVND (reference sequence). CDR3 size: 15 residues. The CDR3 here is CASSTTWTFQETQYF. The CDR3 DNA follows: TGTGCCAGTAGTACCACCTGGACCTTCCAAGAGACCCAGTACTTC.

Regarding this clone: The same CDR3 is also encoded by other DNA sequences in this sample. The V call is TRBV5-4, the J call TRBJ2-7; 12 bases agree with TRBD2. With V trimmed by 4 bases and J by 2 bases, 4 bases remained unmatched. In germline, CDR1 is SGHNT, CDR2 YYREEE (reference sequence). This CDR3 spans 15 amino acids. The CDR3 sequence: CASSPPSGGAYEQYF. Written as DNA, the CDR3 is TGTGCCAGCAGCCCACCTAGCGGGGGGGCCTACGAGCAGTACTTC. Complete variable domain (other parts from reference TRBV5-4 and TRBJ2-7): ETGVTQSPTHLIKTRGQQVTLRCSSQSGHNTVSWYQQALGQGPQFIFQYYREEENGRGNFPPRFSGLQFPNYSSELNVNALELDDSALYLCASSPPSGGAYEQYFGPGTRLTVT.

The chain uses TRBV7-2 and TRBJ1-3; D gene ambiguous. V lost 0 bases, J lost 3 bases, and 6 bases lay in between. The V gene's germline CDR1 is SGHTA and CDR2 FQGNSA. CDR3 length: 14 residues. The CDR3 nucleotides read TGTGCCAGCAGCTTAGCTACTGGTGGAAACACCATATATTTT. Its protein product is CASSLATGGNTIYF.

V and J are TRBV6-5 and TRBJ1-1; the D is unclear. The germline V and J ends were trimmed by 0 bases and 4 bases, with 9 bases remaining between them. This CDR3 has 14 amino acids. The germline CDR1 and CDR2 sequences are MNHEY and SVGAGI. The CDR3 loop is CASSYSWVSTEAFF. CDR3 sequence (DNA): TGTGCCAGCAGTTACTCGTGGGTTTCCACTGAAGCTTTCTTT.

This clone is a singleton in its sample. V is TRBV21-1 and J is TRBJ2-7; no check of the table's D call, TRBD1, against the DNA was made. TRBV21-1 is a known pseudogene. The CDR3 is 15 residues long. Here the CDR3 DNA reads TGTGCCAGCAGCCATGGGACAGTCAGGACCTACGAGCAGTACTTC. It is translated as CASSHGTVRTYEQYF.

The CDR3 DNA reads TGCGCCAGCAGCCCCGACAGACCCTCCTACAATGAGCAGTTCTTC. Amino acid sequence: CASSPDRPSYNEQFF. The chain is built from TRBV5-1 and TRBJ2-1; possibly TRBD1 for D (5 bases). The V gene's germline CDR1 is SGHRS and CDR2 YFSETQ. The CDR3 runs to 15 residues. V lost 4 bases, J lost 0 bases, and 11 bases lay in between.